Shown below are 22 T cell receptor beta chains from a single sample sequenced in a study of blood T cell repertoires in COVID-19. Data came from immunoSEQ multiplex PCR; TCRdb stores just in-frame clones and leaves some out. The sample holds about 240,000 clones, around 90% seen once. The specimen sequenced was peripheral blood. The receptor set was obtained from a woman aged 25 to 45 with acute or convalescent COVID-19.

The chain links TRBV6-5 to TRBJ1-2, with TRBD1 matching 9 bases. The V gene end was trimmed by 2 bases and the J gene end by 7 bases; junction bases not matched to a gene: 8. Germline V gene sequence: CDR1 MNHEY, CDR2 SVGAGI. This CDR3 has 15 residues. CDR3 bases: TGTGCCAGCAGTTACGGGACAGGGAATATAGCTGGCTACACCTTC. Residues: CASSYGTGNIAGYTF.

The chain uses TRBV2 and TRBJ1-2, with TRBD1 identical over 9 bases. The ends lost 10 bases at V and 2 bases at J; junction bases unmatched: 8. The V gene's germline CDR1 is SNHLY and CDR2 FYNNEI. This CDR3 has 14 amino acids. The CDR3 bases are TGTGCCACGGACAGGGGATGGGGAAACTATGGCTACACCTTC. It codes for CATDRGWGNYGYTF.

V usage is TRBV7-2 and J usage is TRBJ2-7; 8 bases are a match to TRBD2. The V segment lost 5 bases and the J segment 3 bases; nucleotides outside the gene matches: 12. Germline assignment: CDR1 SGHTA and CDR2 FQGNSA. This CDR3 contains 16 residues. CDR3 region: CASSTRAGALSYEQYF. Here the CDR3 DNA reads TGTGCCAGCAGCACTAGAGCGGGGGCTCTTAGCTACGAGCAGTACTTC.

The J gene is TRBJ2-1, the V gene TRBV3-1 (or the pseudogene TRBV3-2); the D gene is possibly TRBD1 (5 bases). Per the germline V gene, CDR1 is LGHDT and CDR2 is YNNKEL (reference sequence). V gave up 3 bases and J gave up 10 bases, with 10 bases separating them. The CDR3 runs 12 residues. The CDR3 sequence is CASSQQGWEQFF. In DNA, the CDR3 is TGTGCCAGCAGCCAGCAGGGTTGGGAGCAGTTCTTC.

This chain links TRBV19 with TRBJ1-6; TRBD1 matches 8 bases. Losses at the gene ends were 0 bases for V and 8 bases for J; bases not matched to a gene: 9. CDR1 is LNHDA, CDR2 SQIVND, per germline (reference sequence). The CDR3 sequence is 17 residues long. CDR3 region: CASSIDLPDREDSPLHF. In nucleotides, the CDR3 is TGTGCCAGTAGTATAGATCTCCCGGACAGGGAGGATTCACCCCTCCACTTT. The full variable domain, in which reference TRBV19 and TRBJ1-6 provide the parts outside the CDR3, is DGGITQSPKYLFRKEGQNVTLSCEQNLNHDAMYWYRQDPGQGLRLIYYSQIVNDFQKGDIAEGYSVSREKKESFPLTVTSAQKNPTAFYLCASSIDLPDREDSPLHFGNGTRLTVT.

The chain uses TRBV18 and TRBJ1-3; D is unclear. V lost 1 base, J lost 4 bases, and 11 bases lay in between. The CDR3 extends over 15 amino acids. Germline CDR1 is KGHSH and CDR2 is LQKENI. CDR3 region: CASSPRASTGNTIYF. The CDR3 nucleotides read TGTGCCAGCTCACCACGTGCGAGTACCGGAAACACCATATATTTT.

This rearrangement joins TRBV7-9 to TRBJ1-6, with D perhaps matching TRBD1 (5 bases). CDR1 is SEHNR and CDR2 is FQNEAQ in the germline V gene (reference sequence). This CDR3 has 17 residues. V was trimmed by 1 base and J by 3 bases, leaving 13 bases between them. The CDR3: CASSLDSGHLYNSPLHF. The CDR3 bases are TGTGCCAGCAGCTTAGATTCCGGACACCTCTATAATTCACCCCTCCACTTT. Together with reference TRBV7-9 and TRBJ1-6, the CDR3 gives the full variable domain: DTGVSQNPRHKITKRGQNVTFRCDPISEHNRLYWYRQTLGQGPEFLTYFQNEAQLEKSRLLSDRFSAERPKGSFSTLEIQRTEQGDSAMYLCASSLDSGHLYNSPLHFGNGTRLTVT.

The chain links TRBV19 to TRBJ1-5; 7 bases map to TRBD1. Germline V gene data show CDR1 as LNHDA and CDR2 as SQIVND (reference sequence). Trimming at V came to 7 bases and at J to 6 bases, leaving 18 bases not matched to a gene. The CDR3 length is 17 residues. The CDR3: CASTYRPQGVSTQPQHF. DNA for the CDR3: TGTGCCAGTACCTACCGGCCTCAGGGGGTCAGTACTCAGCCCCAGCATTTT.

The genes are TRBV7-2 and TRBJ1-3, with D hard to call. The length of the CDR3 is 15 residues. V lost 1 base to trimming and J lost 0 bases, with 7 bases between them. The germline V gene has CDR1 SGHTA and CDR2 FQGNSA. The CDR3, as DNA: TGTGCCAGCAGCTTAGTGGCAGTCTCTGGAAACACCATATATTTT. Its translation is CASSLVAVSGNTIYF.

This clone was detected once. The chain couples TRBV5-4 to TRBJ2-5; 10 positions match TRBD1. The CDR3 covers 15 residues. Trimming cost V 1 base and J 4 bases; bases outside gene matches: 4. CDR1 and CDR2 (germline): SGHNT, YYREEE (reference sequence). In nucleotides, the CDR3 is TGTGCCAGCAGCTTGAGGACAGGGGGTTTAGAGACCCAGTACTTC. As protein: CASSLRTGGLETQYF.

The rearrangement links TRBV27 to TRBJ1-1; D gene unclear. The CDR3 consists of 11 residues. Trimming took 5 bases from V and 1 from J, leaving 2 bases between them. Germline-derived CDR1 and CDR2 are MNHEY and SMNVEV (reference sequence). The CDR3 nucleotides are TGTGCCAGCAGTCAGAACACTGAAGCTTTCTTT. This sequence encodes CASSQNTEAFF.

J is TRBJ2-3 and V is TRBV14, with 8 nucleotides matching TRBD2. The germline V gene has CDR1 SGHDN and CDR2 FVKESK. The CDR3 consists of 17 residues. V shed 3 bases, J shed 5 bases, and the junction held 13 bases outside the gene matches. The CDR3 DNA reads as TGTGCCAGCAGCCAGCCACCGGGACTAGGGGAGGGAGATACGCAGTATTTT. Its protein is CASSQPPGLGEGDTQYF.

The chain employs TRBV27 and TRBJ2-7; 10 bases line up with TRBD1. There are 15 residues in the CDR3. V gave up 5 bases and J gave up 3 bases; unmatched junction bases: 7. Germline V gene lookup returns CDR1 MNHEY and CDR2 SMNVEV (reference sequence). The CDR3 sequence is CASSHGTGAIYEQYF. The CDR3 DNA reads TGTGCCAGCAGTCACGGGACAGGGGCCATCTACGAGCAGTACTTC.

This clone was detected only once. This chain joins TRBV12-3 or TRBV12-4 and TRBJ1-1; D is undetermined. V was pared by 2 bases and J by 9 bases, with 13 bases between. The CDR3 sequence is 13 residues long. CDR3 loop: CASSLPTSTQAFF. CDR3 bases: TGTGCCAGCAGTTTACCGACTTCTACACAAGCTTTCTTT.

CDR3 protein: CATSDWRGRETQYF. In DNA, the CDR3 is TGTGCCACCAGTGATTGGAGGGGGCGGGAGACCCAGTACTTC. This chain joins TRBV24-1 and TRBJ2-5; possible D gene TRBD1, 7 bases. The germline V gene has CDR1 KGHDR and CDR2 SFDVKD. V was shortened by 2 bases and J by 5 bases, with 11 bases between the two germline ends. CDR3 length: 14 amino acids.

The chain has TRBV10-2 and TRBJ2-7; the match to TRBD1 covers 11 bases. The junction had 3 bases not matched to a gene; V was cut back by 6 bases and J by 2 bases. The germline CDR1 and CDR2 sequences are WSHSY and SAAADI. CDR3 length equals 14 residues. The CDR3 reads CASRGTGGPYEQYF. CDR3 DNA: TGCGCCAGCAGAGGGACAGGGGGTCCCTACGAGCAGTACTTC.

The V and J genes are TRBV7-2 and TRBJ2-6; D might be TRBD2 (5 bases). The germline V and J ends were trimmed by 6 bases and 0 bases, with 12 bases remaining between them. Germline values: CDR1 SGHTA, CDR2 FQGNSA. The CDR3 is 16 residues long. Here the CDR3 DNA reads TGTGCCAGCAGTTCAGGACTCCTCTCTGGGGCCAACGTCCTGACTTTC. This translates into CASSSGLLSGANVLTF.

This clone was seen only a few times. The chain combines TRBV30 with TRBJ1-1; D possibly corresponds to TRBD1 (5 bases). Germline CDR1 reads GTSNPN; CDR2 reads SVGIG (reference sequence). This CDR3 is 13 amino acids long. The V end lost 3 bases, the J end lost 1 base, and 9 bases lay between the germline ends. The CDR3 loop is CAWRFTGNTEAFF. For the CDR3, the DNA is TGTGCCTGGAGATTTACAGGGAACACTGAAGCTTTCTTT.

This chain uses TRBV6-5 with TRBJ2-2; no firm D call. The CDR3 has 15 residues. The germline gives CDR1 MNHEY, CDR2 SVGAGI. The ends were cut back, 0 bases at V and 6 bases at J, with 11 bases in the middle. Here the CDR3 DNA reads TGTGCCAGCAGTTACTCACGCTGGCAAGCCGGGGAGCTGTTTTTT. This translates into CASSYSRWQAGELFF.

This chain links TRBV6-5 with TRBJ1-6; TRBD1 might be the D (6 bases). Germline-derived CDR1 and CDR2 are MNHEY and SVGAGI. Trimming removed 0 bases at V and 0 bases at J, with 6 bases between. The CDR3 sequence is 16 residues long. CDR3 nucleotide sequence: TGTGCCAGCAGTTACTCGGACAGCTCCTATAATTCACCCCTCCACTTT. Its protein is CASSYSDSSYNSPLHF.

The V gene is TRBV10-3, the J gene TRBJ2-3, with 14 positions matching TRBD2. This CDR3 has 14 residues. V lost 4 bases and J lost 6; bases outside the gene matches: 0. Germline V gives CDR1 ENHRY, CDR2 SYGVKD. The DNA of the CDR3 is TGTGCCATCAGTGGACTAGCGGGGGGGGATACGCAGTATTTT. Its translation: CAISGLAGGDTQYF.

For this clone: The same CDR3 arises from other DNA sequences in this sample as well. The genes are TRBV12-5 and TRBJ2-5; 9 bases align to TRBD2. CDR1 and CDR2 from the germline V gene are LGHNT and FRNRAP. The CDR3 sequence is 14 residues long. The ends lost 7 bases at V and 7 bases at J; junction bases unmatched: 10. In DNA, the CDR3 is TGTGCTAGTGCCCCGCGGGGGGGGCACGGGACCCAGTACTTC. This sequence encodes CASAPRGGHGTQYF.